The entry below gives a single TCR beta chain sequence along with its context. Its antigen is unidentified. The sample is drawn from a study of T-cell reconstitution after alpha-beta-depleted transplantation in children. Study-level points and caveats: It was reported that alpha-beta T cells came from several hundred expanded graft clones (about two months after transplant). T cells produced anew were the main source of T-cell counts and diversity one year after transplant. Recipient T cells and thymic progenitors that survived gave rise to the high TCRbeta diversity observed at day 60 in some patients.

V gave up 6 bases and J gave up 6 bases, with 7 bases separating them. Germline V gene sequence: CDR1 SNHLY, CDR2 FYNNEI. This CDR3 region has 11 residues. Preparation of the TCRbeta library involved a method that used unique molecular identifiers. A single record per CDR3 protein comes from TCRdb applying MiXCR to the PCR reads. The table includes 450,000 to 550,000 distinct CDR3 sequences, approximately 10% detected once. The chain recombines TRBV2 with TRBJ2-3; possible D gene TRBD2, 6 bases. This TCR was recovered from a female patient aged 2-15 years who had a stem cell transplant for aplastic anemia, so the T cells may come from the graft donor. The material was PBMCs, mostly from graft donor cells, obtained 180 days after TCRalphabeta/CD19-depleted stem cell transplant. CDR3 sequence reads: CASRDYDTQYF. The CDR3 DNA follows: TGTGCCAGCAGGGACTATGATACGCAGTATTTT.